This is a list of T cell receptor beta chains from one sample in a study of cytomegalovirus exposure and HLA in healthy donors. Using immunoSEQ multiplex PCR, the repertoire was profiled, and TCRdb retains in-frame clones only, with some absent. Here the sample spans around 150,000 clones, about 71% being singletons. The material sequenced was PBMCs. The receptors stem from a man between 45 and 60 years old in good health and CMV-seronegative. The CDR3 runs from the conserved cysteine through the conserved F or W. D genes are given only for firm matches. The listing skips clone size in some rows; elsewhere it reads once, few, many or a size class.

D gene,J gene,clone size,V gene,CDR3 DNA,CDR3 protein
TRBD2,TRBJ2-5,NA,TRBV7-2,TGTGCCAGCAGCCTAGGGTTATTAGCGGGGGATAAGGAGACCCAGTACTTC,CASSLGLLAGDKETQYF
NA,TRBJ1-5,NA,TRBV7-9,TGTGCCAGCAGCTTTGGGACTAATCAGCCCCAGCATTTT,CASSFGTNQPQHF
TRBD1,TRBJ1-4,NA,TRBV10-1,TGCGCCAGCACCCCAGGGGGCCAGGAAAAACTGTTTTTT,CASTPGGQEKLFF
NA,TRBJ1-2,few,TRBV5-1,TGCGCCAGCAGCTACTCCGGGGAAGTGGATGGCTACACCTTC,CASSYSGEVDGYTF
TRBD1,TRBJ1-1,NA,TRBV11-2,TGTGCCAGCAGCCGCTCAGGGGGGCCTGAAGCTTTCTTT,CASSRSGGPEAFF
TRBD2,TRBJ2-2,NA,TRBV13,TGTGCCAGCAGCCCCGGACTAGCGGGGGGCCTCTTCACCGGGGAGCTGTTTTTT,CASSPGLAGGLFTGELFF
NA,TRBJ2-2,NA,TRBV28,TGTGCCAGCAGTTGGCAGACTTACACCGGGGAGCTGTTTTTT,CASSWQTYTGELFF
NA,TRBJ2-4,few,TRBV7-9,TGTGCCAGCACCTATAACAGGGACGCTTTCAAAAACATTCAGTACTTC,CASTYNRDAFKNIQYF
TRBD1,TRBJ1-5,NA,TRBV28,TGTGCCAGCACCCTGGTCGGGACAGGTAATCAGCCCCAGCATTTT,CASTLVGTGNQPQHF
NA,TRBJ2-1,NA,TRBV28,TGTGCCAGCAGTCCTCTAACAGGGAATTGGGATTATGAGCAGTTCTTC,CASSPLTGNWDYEQFF
NA,TRBJ1-1,NA,TRBV5-1,TGCGCCAGCAGCTTACAAGAGAACACTGAAGCTTTCTTT,CASSLQENTEAFF